This T cell receptor (beta chain) comes out of a study of T cell changes during pregnancy in multiple sclerosis. Assay used: immunoSEQ multiplex PCR; TCRdb lists only in-frame clones, some missing. The table lists tens of thousands of clones, roughly 86% of them singletons. After removal of 1 base from V and 8 bases from J, the junction contained 2 bases not matched to a gene. The germline gives CDR1 SEHNR, CDR2 FQNEAQ (reference sequence). The CDR3 is 14 residues long. This clonotype was obtained from a female donor in good health, enrolled as a control in a pregnancy study. The sample was CD8+ T cells from peripheral blood mononuclear cells, taken in the first trimester of pregnancy. The chain uses TRBV7-9 and TRBJ1-4, with 9 bases matching TRBD1. Here the CDR3 reads CASSLDRGPEKLFF. CDR3 sequence (DNA): TGTGCCAGCAGCTTAGACAGGGGGCCAGAAAAACTGTTTTTT.